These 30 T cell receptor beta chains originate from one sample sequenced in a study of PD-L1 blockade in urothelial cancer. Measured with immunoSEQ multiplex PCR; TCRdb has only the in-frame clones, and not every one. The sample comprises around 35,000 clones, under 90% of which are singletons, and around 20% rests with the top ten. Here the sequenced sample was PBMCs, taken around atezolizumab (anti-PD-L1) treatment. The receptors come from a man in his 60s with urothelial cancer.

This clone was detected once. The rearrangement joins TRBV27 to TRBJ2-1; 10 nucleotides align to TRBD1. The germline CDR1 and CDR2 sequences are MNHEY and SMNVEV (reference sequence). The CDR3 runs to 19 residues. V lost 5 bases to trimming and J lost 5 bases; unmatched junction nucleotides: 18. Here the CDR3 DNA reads TGTGCCAGCAGTCCAACCGGACAGGGGGTTGCCGACAAAAACAATGAGCAGTTCTTC. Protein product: CASSPTGQGVADKNNEQFF.

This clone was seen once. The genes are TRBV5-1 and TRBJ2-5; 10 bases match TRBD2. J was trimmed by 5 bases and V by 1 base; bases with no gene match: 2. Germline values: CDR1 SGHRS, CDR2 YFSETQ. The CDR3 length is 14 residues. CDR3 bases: TGCGCCAGCAGCTTGCTTAGCGGGGGGGAGACCCAGTACTTC. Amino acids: CASSLLSGGETQYF.

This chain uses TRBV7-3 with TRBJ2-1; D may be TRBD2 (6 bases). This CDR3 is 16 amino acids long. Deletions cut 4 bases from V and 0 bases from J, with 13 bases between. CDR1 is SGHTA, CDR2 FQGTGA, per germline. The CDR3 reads CASSSATGSSYNEQFF. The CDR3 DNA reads TGTGCCAGCAGCTCCGCGACCGGGAGCTCCTACAATGAGCAGTTCTTC.

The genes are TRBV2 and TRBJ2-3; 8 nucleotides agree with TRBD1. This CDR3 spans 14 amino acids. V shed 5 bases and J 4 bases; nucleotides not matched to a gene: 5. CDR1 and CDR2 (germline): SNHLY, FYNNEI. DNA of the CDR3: TGTGCCAGCAGTTTGACAGGGGTGGCAGATACGCAGTATTTT. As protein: CASSLTGVADTQYF.

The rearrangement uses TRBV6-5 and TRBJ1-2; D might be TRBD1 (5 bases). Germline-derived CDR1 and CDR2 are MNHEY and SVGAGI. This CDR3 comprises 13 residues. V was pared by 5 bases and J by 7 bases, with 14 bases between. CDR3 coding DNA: TGTGCCAGCAGTCCCCTCCAGGGCTCTGGCTACACCTTC. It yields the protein CASSPLQGSGYTF.

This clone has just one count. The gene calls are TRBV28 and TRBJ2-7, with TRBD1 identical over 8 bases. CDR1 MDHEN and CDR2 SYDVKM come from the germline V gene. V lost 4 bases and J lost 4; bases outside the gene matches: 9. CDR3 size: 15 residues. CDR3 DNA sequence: TGTGCCAGCAGTTCCTTCTACAGGGGGAGGTACGAGCAGTACTTC. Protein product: CASSSFYRGRYEQYF.

CDR3 sequence reads: CASSSQESSYEQYF. DNA of the CDR3: TGCGCCAGCAGCTCTCAGGAAAGCTCCTACGAGCAGTACTTC. The V gene is TRBV5-1, the J gene TRBJ2-7; D not certain. Trimming shortened V by 3 bases and J by 0 bases, and 10 bases separated the two germline ends. Germline V gene data show CDR1 as SGHRS and CDR2 as YFSETQ. The CDR3 length is 14 residues.

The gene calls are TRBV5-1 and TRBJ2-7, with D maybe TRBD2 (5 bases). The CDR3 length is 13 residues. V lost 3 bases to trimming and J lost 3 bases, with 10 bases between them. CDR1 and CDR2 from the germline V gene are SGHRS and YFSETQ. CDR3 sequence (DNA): TGCGCCAGCAGCTCCGACGAGGGCTACGAGCAGTACTTC. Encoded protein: CASSSDEGYEQYF.

The CDR3 spells CASSPRDRAHTGELFF. CDR3 nucleotide sequence: TGTGCCAGCTCACCGAGGGACAGAGCCCACACCGGGGAGCTGTTTTTT. J is TRBJ2-2 and V is TRBV18; TRBD1 agrees at 7 bases. Germline lookup yields CDR1 KGHSH and CDR2 LQKENI. This CDR3 is built from 16 residues. Trimming removed 3 bases from V and 3 bases from J; junction bases left unmatched: 7.

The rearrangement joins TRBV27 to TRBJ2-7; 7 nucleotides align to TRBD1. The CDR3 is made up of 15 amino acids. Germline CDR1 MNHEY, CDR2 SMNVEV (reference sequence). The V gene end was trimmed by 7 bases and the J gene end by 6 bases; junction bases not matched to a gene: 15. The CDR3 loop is CASTTGETGACEQYF. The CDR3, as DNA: TGTGCCAGCACCACCGGAGAAACAGGGGCTTGCGAGCAGTACTTC.

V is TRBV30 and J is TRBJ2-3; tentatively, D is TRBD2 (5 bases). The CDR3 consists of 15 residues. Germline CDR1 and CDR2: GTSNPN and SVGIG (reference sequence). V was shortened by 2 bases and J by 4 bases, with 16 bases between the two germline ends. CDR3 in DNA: TGTGCCTGGAGTTCGTCGGGGAGCGCAGCAGATACGCAGTATTTT. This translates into CAWSSSGSAADTQYF.

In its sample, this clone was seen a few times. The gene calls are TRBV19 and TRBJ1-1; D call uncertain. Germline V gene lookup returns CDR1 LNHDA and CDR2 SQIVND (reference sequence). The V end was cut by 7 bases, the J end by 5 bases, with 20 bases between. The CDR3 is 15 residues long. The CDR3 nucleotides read TGTGCCAGTAATAGGAGGGAGCGGATCCGGACTGAAGCTTTCTTT. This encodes CASNRRERIRTEAFF.

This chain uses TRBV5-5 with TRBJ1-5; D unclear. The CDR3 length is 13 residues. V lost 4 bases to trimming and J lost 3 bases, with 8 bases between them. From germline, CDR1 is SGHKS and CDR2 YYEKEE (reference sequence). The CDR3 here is CASSRTDNQPQHF. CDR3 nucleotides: TGTGCCAGCAGCCGGACTGACAATCAGCCCCAGCATTTT.

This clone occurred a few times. CDR3 protein: CASSIDFSNTEAFF. CDR3 DNA sequence: TGCGCCAGCAGCATAGATTTTTCGAACACTGAAGCTTTCTTT. This rearrangement joins TRBV5-1 to TRBJ1-1, with no clear D. Trimming took 4 bases from V and 1 from J, leaving 11 bases between them. Per germline, CDR1 SGHRS and CDR2 YFSETQ. The CDR3 extends over 14 amino acids.

CDR3 region: CASSHRGMNTGELFF. CDR3 nucleotides: TGTGCCAGCAGCCACCGGGGGATGAACACCGGGGAGCTGTTTTTT. The gene calls are TRBV5-6 and TRBJ2-2; possible D gene TRBD2, 6 bases. Looked up from germline, CDR1 is SGHDT and CDR2 is YYEEEE. The CDR3 totals 15 residues. The germline V and J ends were trimmed by 4 bases and 1 base, with 11 bases remaining between them.

DNA of the CDR3: TGTGCCAGCAGTAGCCTAGAGACCCAGTACTTC. Amino acid sequence: CASSSLETQYF. The rearrangement links TRBV6-5 to TRBJ2-5, with D uncertain. V lost 5 bases, J lost 4 bases, and 5 bases lay in between. The CDR3 is made up of 11 amino acids. The germline CDR1 and CDR2 sequences are MNHEY and SVGAGI.

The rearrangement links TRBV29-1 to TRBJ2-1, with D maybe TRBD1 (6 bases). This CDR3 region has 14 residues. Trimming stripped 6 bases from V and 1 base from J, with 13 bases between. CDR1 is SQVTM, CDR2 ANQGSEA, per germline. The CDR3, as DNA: TGCAGCGTGTACAGGGTCGTATCCTACAATGAGCAGTTCTTC. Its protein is CSVYRVVSYNEQFF.

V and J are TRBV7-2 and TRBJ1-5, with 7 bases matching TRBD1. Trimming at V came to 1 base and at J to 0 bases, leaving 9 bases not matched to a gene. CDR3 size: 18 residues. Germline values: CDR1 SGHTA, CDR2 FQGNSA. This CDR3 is CASSLGSTGTYSNQPQHF. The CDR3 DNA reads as TGTGCCAGCAGCTTAGGATCGACAGGGACTTATAGCAATCAGCCCCAGCATTTT.

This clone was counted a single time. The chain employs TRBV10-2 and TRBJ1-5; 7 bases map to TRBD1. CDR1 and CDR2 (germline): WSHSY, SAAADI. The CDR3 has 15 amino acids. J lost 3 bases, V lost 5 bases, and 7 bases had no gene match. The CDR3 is CASSTTGENNQPQHF. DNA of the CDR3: TGCGCCAGCAGTACTACAGGGGAAAACAATCAGCCCCAGCATTTT.

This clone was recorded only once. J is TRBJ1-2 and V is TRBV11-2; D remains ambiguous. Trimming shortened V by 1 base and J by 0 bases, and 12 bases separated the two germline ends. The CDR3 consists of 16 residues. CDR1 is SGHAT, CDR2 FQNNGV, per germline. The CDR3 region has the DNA TGTGCCAGCAGCTTAGGAGGATTGGAAGCTAACTATGGCTACACCTTC. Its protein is CASSLGGLEANYGYTF.

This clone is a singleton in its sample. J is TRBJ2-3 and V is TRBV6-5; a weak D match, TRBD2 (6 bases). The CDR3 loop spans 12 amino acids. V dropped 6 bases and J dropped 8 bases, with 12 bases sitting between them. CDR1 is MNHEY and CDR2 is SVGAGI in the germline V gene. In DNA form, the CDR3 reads TGTGCCAGCAGGGACGAGGAGGGTACGCAGTATTTT. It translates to CASRDEEGTQYF.

CDR3 amino acids: CASSERQGTGELFF. In nucleotides, the CDR3 is TGTGCCAGCAGCGAGAGACAGGGTACCGGGGAGCTGTTTTTT. The chain couples TRBV11-2 to TRBJ2-2; 7 nucleotides agree with TRBD1. Germline V CDR1 and CDR2: SGHAT, FQNNGV. J lost 5 bases, V lost 5 bases, and 5 bases had no gene match. The CDR3 has 14 residues.

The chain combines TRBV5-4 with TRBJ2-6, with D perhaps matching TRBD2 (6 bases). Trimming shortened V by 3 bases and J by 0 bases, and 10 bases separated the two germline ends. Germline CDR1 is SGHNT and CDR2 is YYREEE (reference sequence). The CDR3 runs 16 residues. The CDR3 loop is CASSSLGSSGANVLTF. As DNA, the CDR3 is TGTGCCAGCAGCTCCCTCGGGAGCTCTGGGGCCAACGTCCTGACTTTC. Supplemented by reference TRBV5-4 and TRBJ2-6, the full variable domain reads ETGVTQSPTHLIKTRGQQVTLRCSSQSGHNTVSWYQQALGQGPQFIFQYYREEENGRGNFPPRFSGLQFPNYSSELNVNALELDDSALYLCASSSLGSSGANVLTFGAGSRLTVL.

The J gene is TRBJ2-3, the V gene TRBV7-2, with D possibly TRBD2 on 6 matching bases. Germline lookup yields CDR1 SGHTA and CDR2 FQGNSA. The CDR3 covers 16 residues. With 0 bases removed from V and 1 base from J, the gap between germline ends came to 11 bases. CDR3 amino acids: CASSLARASGTDTQYF. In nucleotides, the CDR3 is TGTGCCAGCAGCTTAGCGCGGGCTAGCGGCACAGATACGCAGTATTTT.

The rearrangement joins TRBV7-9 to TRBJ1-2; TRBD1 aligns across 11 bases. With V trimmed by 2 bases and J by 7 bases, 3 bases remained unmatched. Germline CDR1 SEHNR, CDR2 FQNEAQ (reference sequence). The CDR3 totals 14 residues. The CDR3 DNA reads TGTGCCAGCAGCTTACAGGGACAGGGGGTTGGCTACACCTTC. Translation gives CASSLQGQGVGYTF.

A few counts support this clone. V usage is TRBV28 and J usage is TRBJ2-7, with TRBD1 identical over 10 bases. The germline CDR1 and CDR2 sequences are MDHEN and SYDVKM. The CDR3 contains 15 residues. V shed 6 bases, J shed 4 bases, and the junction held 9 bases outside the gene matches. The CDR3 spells CASSRTGQGRYEQYF. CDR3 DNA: TGTGCCAGCAGCAGAACGGGACAGGGGCGGTACGAGCAGTACTTC.

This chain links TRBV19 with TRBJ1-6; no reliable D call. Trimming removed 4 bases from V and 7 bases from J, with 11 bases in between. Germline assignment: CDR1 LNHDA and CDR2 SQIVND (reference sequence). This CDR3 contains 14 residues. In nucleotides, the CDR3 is TGTGCCAGTAGTACCCAAACCGGGAATTCACCCCTCCACTTT. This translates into CASSTQTGNSPLHF.

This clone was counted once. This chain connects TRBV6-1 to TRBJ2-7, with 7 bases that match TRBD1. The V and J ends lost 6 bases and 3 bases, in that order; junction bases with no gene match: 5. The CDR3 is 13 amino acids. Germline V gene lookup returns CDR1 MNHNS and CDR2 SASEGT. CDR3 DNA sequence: TGTGCCAGCAGCCGGGACAGAGACTACGAGCAGTACTTC. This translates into CASSRDRDYEQYF.

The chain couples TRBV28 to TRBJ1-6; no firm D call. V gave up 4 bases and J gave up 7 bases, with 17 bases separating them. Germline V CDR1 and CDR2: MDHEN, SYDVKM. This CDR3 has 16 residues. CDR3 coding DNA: TGTGCCAGCAGTTCACTAACGAGAGGAGGGAATTCACCCCTCCACTTT. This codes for CASSSLTRGGNSPLHF.

In DNA, the CDR3 is TGCGCCAGCAGCCCAATTAGCGGGGGGGGCGGCGAGCAGTACTTC. As protein: CASSPISGGGGEQYF. V usage is TRBV5-1 and J usage is TRBJ2-7; 11 bases map to TRBD2. Trimming cost V 4 bases and J 6 bases; bases outside gene matches: 9. This CDR3 contains 15 residues. Per germline, CDR1 SGHRS and CDR2 YFSETQ.